Each of the 28 T cell receptor beta chains below was sequenced from the same sample in a study of T cells in Graves' hyperthyroidism and ophthalmopathy. Amplified TCR beta CDR3 regions derived from RNA transcripts. Using the HTBI primer set, a first-round RT-PCR was run on the TCR CDR3. From the multiplex PCR reads, TCRdb called clonotypes with MiXCR, one entry per CDR3 protein. This table holds nearly 600,000 distinct CDR3 sequences, 12% to 15% found once. The sample was blood. All receptors come from a woman in her late teens or twenties with Graves' ophthalmopathy.

In its sample, this clonotype was seen a few times. The genes are TRBV6-5 and TRBJ2-7; 8 nucleotides match TRBD1. Germline-derived CDR1 and CDR2 are MNHEY and SVGAGI. This CDR3 comprises 15 residues. With 2 bases clipped from V and 2 bases from J, the junction kept 5 bases outside the gene matches. The CDR3 loop is CASSYGWDRTYEQYF. For the CDR3, the DNA is TGTGCCAGCAGTTACGGTTGGGACAGGACCTACGAGCAGTACTTC.

This clonotype was observed a handful of times. This chain connects TRBV15 to TRBJ1-2; possible D gene TRBD1, 5 bases. V was cut by 0 bases and J by 6 bases, with 14 bases left in between. Looked up from germline, CDR1 is LNHNV and CDR2 is YYDKDF (reference sequence). This CDR3 is built from 15 residues. The CDR3 DNA reads TGTGCCACCAGCAGAGATCGTGGCAGGGAGGATGGCTACACCTTC. Encoded protein: CATSRDRGREDGYTF.

This clonotype came up a few times. This sequence joins TRBV9 and TRBJ1-4; D remains unclear. Germline V gene data show CDR1 as SGDLS and CDR2 as YYNGEE. V was shortened by 2 bases and J by 2 bases, with 16 bases between the two germline ends. This CDR3 is built from 17 residues. Here the CDR3 reads CASSVHGLESTNEKLFF. The CDR3 region has the DNA TGTGCCAGCAGCGTCCACGGGTTAGAATCGACTAATGAAAAACTGTTTTTT.

This clonotype was picked up a small number of times. This chain connects TRBV28 to TRBJ1-3; tentative D call: TRBD1 (6 bases). The germline V gene encodes CDR1 MDHEN and CDR2 SYDVKM. Trimming left V 2 bases short and J 0 bases short, with 8 bases between. The CDR3 runs to 15 residues. The CDR3 loop reads CASSLRQVSGNTIYF. Written as DNA, the CDR3 is TGTGCCAGCAGTTTACGACAGGTCTCTGGAAACACCATATATTTT.

This clonotype has at least ten counts. The gene calls are TRBV9 and TRBJ2-2; a possible D gene is TRBD2 (5 bases). V was pared by 0 bases and J by 3 bases, with 21 bases between. The CDR3 contains 19 residues. Germline CDR1 reads SGDLS; CDR2 reads YYNGEE. CDR3 residues: CASSVDPAEAEAYTGELFF. In nucleotides, the CDR3 is TGTGCCAGCAGCGTAGACCCAGCTGAGGCGGAGGCATACACCGGGGAGCTGTTTTTT.

This clonotype showed up just a few times. The chain joins TRBV7-3 to TRBJ2-1, with D uncertain. Germline lookup yields CDR1 SGHTA and CDR2 FQGTGA. V was clipped by 2 bases and J by 3 bases, with 14 bases between them. This CDR3 comprises 16 residues. CDR3 coding DNA: TGTGCCAGCAGCTTATCTCATGTGGCAGACTACAATGAGCAGTTCTTC. Translated: CASSLSHVADYNEQFF.

The rearrangement joins TRBV15 to TRBJ1-1; D unresolved. Germline V gene lookup returns CDR1 LNHNV and CDR2 YYDKDF (reference sequence). The ends were cut back, 3 bases at V and 1 base at J, with 21 bases in the middle. The CDR3 extends over 18 amino acids. The CDR3 reads CATSRFNPRRRGNTEAFF. The CDR3 DNA reads TGTGCCACCAGCAGGTTCAACCCTAGGAGACGGGGGAACACTGAAGCTTTCTTT.

There are many counts of this clonotype. J is TRBJ2-1 and V is TRBV30; 7 bases align to TRBD2. This CDR3 is built from 11 residues. Per germline, CDR1 GTSNPN and CDR2 SVGIG (reference sequence). The V and J ends lost 5 bases and 9 bases, in that order; junction bases with no gene match: 4. CDR3: CAWVIAGEQFF. The DNA of the CDR3 is TGTGCCTGGGTAATAGCGGGTGAGCAGTTCTTC.

In the case of this clonotype: A much more abundant neighbour one base away suggests this may be a read error. This chain uses TRBV18 with TRBJ1-5; TRBD1 aligns across 7 bases. V dropped 4 bases and J dropped 5; count of bases not matched to a gene: 5. The CDR3 spans 14 residues. Germline CDR1 reads KGHSH; CDR2 reads LQKENI. The CDR3 bases are TGTGCCAGCTCACGCGGGACAGCATATCAGCCCCAGCATTTT. Amino acids: CASSRGTAYQPQHF.

Ten or more counts support this clonotype. The rearrangement joins TRBV29-1 to TRBJ1-2; 8 bases fit TRBD1. Germline V lookup: CDR1 SQVTM, CDR2 ANQGSEA. This CDR3 region has 16 residues. V lost 0 bases and J lost 4; bases outside the gene matches: 10. CDR3 loop: CSVEEGRYGQGYGYTF. In DNA form, the CDR3 reads TGCAGCGTTGAAGAAGGTCGGTACGGACAGGGCTATGGCTACACCTTC.

This clonotype showed up many times. The chain employs TRBV20-1 and TRBJ2-3; maybe TRBD1 (6 bases). CDR3 length: 15 residues. Germline assignment: CDR1 DFQATT and CDR2 SNEGSKA (reference sequence). V was clipped by 6 bases and J by 4 bases, with 20 bases between them. Here the CDR3 reads CSALLRGGQADTQYF. The DNA for the CDR3 is TGCAGTGCCCTCCTCAGAGGGGGTCAGGCAGATACGCAGTATTTT.

This clonotype was recorded a few times. The DNA for the CDR3 is TGTGCCAGCAGTGAAGGACAGTTCGATAATGAAAAACTGTTTTTT. Protein product: CASSEGQFDNEKLFF. The chain links TRBV6-1 to TRBJ1-4; D is possibly TRBD1 (5 bases). CDR3 length equals 15 residues. Germline V gene lookup returns CDR1 MNHNS and CDR2 SASEGT. The V and J ends lost 1 base and 4 bases respectively, with 10 bases between them.

V is TRBV7-9 and J is TRBJ2-2; 7 nucleotides agree with TRBD2. V gave up 2 bases and J gave up 2 bases; unmatched junction bases: 8. Germline CDR1 and CDR2: SEHNR and FQNEAQ (reference sequence). This CDR3 is 17 amino acids long. The CDR3 loop reads CASSLFRLAANTGELFF. The CDR3 nucleotides read TGTGCCAGCAGCTTATTCCGACTAGCTGCTAACACCGGGGAGCTGTTTTTT.

This chain joins TRBV5-1 and TRBJ1-6; the match to TRBD1 covers 11 bases. The CDR3 extends over 19 amino acids. Germline CDR1 is SGHRS and CDR2 is YFSETQ. With 3 bases clipped from V and 10 bases from J, the junction kept 18 bases outside the gene matches. CDR3 nucleotides: TGCGCCAGCAGCTCGGCCGGGACAGGGGGACCGCTGTCGAGATCACCCCTCCACTTT. Its translation: CASSSAGTGGPLSRSPLHF.

The chain has TRBV6-1 and TRBJ2-7, with D tentatively TRBD1 (6 bases). The CDR3 is made up of 14 amino acids. V gave up 6 bases and J gave up 1 base, with 13 bases separating them. The germline gives CDR1 MNHNS, CDR2 SASEGT. The CDR3 DNA is TGTGCCAGCAGGGACCGGGACACTTCCTACGAGCAGTACTTC. This codes for CASRDRDTSYEQYF.

This clonotype turned up a few times. This chain connects TRBV3-1 to TRBJ2-2; weak D call: TRBD2 (7 bases). The CDR3 totals 17 residues. Germline V gene data show CDR1 as LGHDT and CDR2 as YNNKEL (reference sequence). V lost 2 bases and J 4 bases, leaving 17 bases between the germline ends. The CDR3 spells CASSQWAGGRSTGELFF. The CDR3 DNA is TGTGCCAGCAGCCAATGGGCCGGGGGGCGGTCCACCGGGGAGCTGTTTTTT.

The chain employs TRBV18 and TRBJ1-1; D gene unclear. CDR3 length: 16 amino acids. CDR1 is KGHSH and CDR2 is LQKENI in the germline V gene. Trimming removed 3 bases from V and 3 bases from J, with 17 bases in between. The CDR3 DNA sequence: TGTGCCAGCTCACCGGAGTATGTAGGGAGGTACACTGAAGCTTTCTTT. Translation gives CASSPEYVGRYTEAFF.

Many counts were recorded for this clonotype. The rearrangement uses TRBV27 and TRBJ2-7; perhaps TRBD2 as D (6 bases). The V end lost 4 bases, the J end lost 0 bases, and 10 bases lay between the germline ends. The CDR3 spans 14 residues. CDR1 is MNHEY, CDR2 SMNVEV, per germline (reference sequence). This CDR3 reads CASSWRGTSYEQYF. The CDR3 bases are TGTGCCAGCAGTTGGAGGGGTACCTCCTACGAGCAGTACTTC.

This clonotype appeared a few times. The V and J genes are TRBV20-1 and TRBJ1-1; possible D gene TRBD1, 6 bases. Trimming stripped 2 bases from V and 3 bases from J, with 10 bases between. Germline CDR1 is DFQATT and CDR2 is SNEGSKA (reference sequence). This CDR3 is 13 amino acids long. CDR3 amino acids: CSARFTGYTEAFF. CDR3 nucleotide sequence: TGCAGTGCTAGATTCACAGGGTACACTGAAGCTTTCTTT.

This clonotype was seen repeatedly, ten times or more. The chain uses TRBV30 and TRBJ1-1; no firm D call. Germline V gene sequence: CDR1 GTSNPN, CDR2 SVGIG (reference sequence). CDR3 length equals 18 residues. Between the trimmed V and J ends, which lost 2 bases and 0 bases, there was a span of 22 bases. CDR3 in DNA: TGTGCCTGGAGTCCCTCTTCCTACTACGGTTTGGTGAACACTGAAGCTTTCTTT. This encodes CAWSPSSYYGLVNTEAFF.

J is TRBJ2-2 and V is TRBV6-2 or TRBV6-3; TRBD2 aligns across 8 bases. With V trimmed by 4 bases and J by 1 base, 8 bases remained unmatched. Germline assignment: CDR1 MNHEY and CDR2 SVGEGT. The CDR3 is 17 residues long. The CDR3 coding sequence is TGTGCCAGCAGTTCTCCGGGAAGCGGGAGGAACACCGGGGAGCTGTTTTTT. Its protein is CASSSPGSGRNTGELFF.

This clonotype was seen repeatedly, ten times or more. This chain uses TRBV12-3 or TRBV12-4 with TRBJ1-1; D is undetermined. V was clipped by 3 bases and J by 0 bases, with 8 bases between them. The CDR3 length is 14 residues. The CDR3 DNA reads as TGTGCCAGCAGTTTTCGACATTTGAACACTGAAGCTTTCTTT. This codes for CASSFRHLNTEAFF.

This clonotype appeared many times. The chain combines TRBV29-1 with TRBJ2-5; D is unresolved. Trimming took 3 bases from V and 0 from J, leaving 8 bases between them. The CDR3 is 13 residues long. In germline, CDR1 is SQVTM, CDR2 ANQGSEA. The CDR3 coding sequence is TGCAGCGTTGATCCCGCGGACCAAGAGACCCAGTACTTC. Amino acid sequence: CSVDPADQETQYF.

The V and J genes are TRBV4-2 and TRBJ2-7; 12 bases fit TRBD2. The V segment lost 1 base and the J segment 3 bases; nucleotides outside the gene matches: 7. The CDR3 spans 17 residues. The germline V gene encodes CDR1 LGHNA and CDR2 YNFKEQ. The CDR3 bases are TGTGCCAGCAGCCAAGCGGGGAGGGGACTAGCGGGCTACGAGCAGTACTTC. Protein: CASSQAGRGLAGYEQYF.

To note about this clonotype: A read error is possible here, since a much larger clone lies one base away. This sequence joins TRBV9 and TRBJ1-6, with D possibly TRBD1 on 5 matching bases. This CDR3 comprises 16 residues. Germline values: CDR1 SGDLS, CDR2 YYNGEE. CDR3 in amino acids: CASSPLPGWGDSPPHF. The CDR3 nucleotides read TGTGCCAGCAGCCCTCTACCCGGGTGGGGGGATTCACCCCCCCACTTT.

The chain combines TRBV9 with TRBJ2-2; D might be TRBD1 (6 bases). CDR1 and CDR2 from the germline V gene are SGDLS and YYNGEE. There are 16 residues in the CDR3. V lost 3 bases, J lost 7 bases, and 19 bases lay in between. CDR3 loop: CASSAWGLGAIGELFF. For the CDR3, the DNA is TGTGCCAGCAGCGCCTGGGGGCTAGGGGCGATCGGGGAGCTGTTTTTT.

This clonotype was observed a handful of times. The chain is built from TRBV18 and TRBJ1-5; D might be TRBD1 (6 bases). The CDR3 is 14 amino acids. V was cut by 3 bases and J by 6 bases, with 12 bases left in between. The V gene's germline CDR1 is KGHSH and CDR2 LQKENI. As DNA, the CDR3 is TGTGCCAGCTCACCTTCGGGACAATTTCAGCCCCAGCATTTT. This gives the protein CASSPSGQFQPQHF.

This clonotype has just a few counts. The chain is built from TRBV4-3 and TRBJ1-1; D unresolved. This CDR3 comprises 13 residues. Germline CDR1 LGHNA, CDR2 YSLEER. The ends were cut back, 0 bases at V and 3 bases at J, with 5 bases in the middle. The CDR3 DNA reads TGCGCCAGCAGCCAAGAGTCGTACACTGAAGCTTTCTTT. Translating gives CASSQESYTEAFF.